Listed below are T cell receptor beta chains from one sample, sequenced in a study of T cells in Graves' hyperthyroidism and ophthalmopathy. MiXCR was run by TCRdb on the multiplex PCR reads, yielding one entry per CDR3 protein. The sample contains 340,000 or so distinct CDR3 sequences, 21% of which appear only once. What was sequenced was blood. All receptors derive from a woman aged 45-65 years with Graves' hyperthyroidism. Both conserved end residues are part of each CDR3. The D gene is left open where the match is weak. Some rows have no size entry. The others give once, few or many, or a class for an expanded clone.

D: NA; V: TRBV5-1; size: many; J: TRBJ1-1; CDR3: CASRLAGANTEAFF; DNA: TGCGCCAGCAGGCTGGCGGGGGCGAACACTGAAGCTTTCTTT
D: NA; V: TRBV7-3; size: once; J: TRBJ2-1; CDR3: CASSLTGSGLYNEQFF; DNA: TGTGCCAGCAGCTTAACGGGGTCGGGGCTATACAATGAGCAGTTCTTC
D: TRBD2; V: TRBV5-4; size: many; J: TRBJ2-3; CDR3: CASSLGLAGGTDTQYF; DNA: TGTGCCAGCAGCTTGGGCCTAGCGGGAGGCACAGATACGCAGTATTTT
D: TRBD2; V: TRBV11-2; size: NA; J: TRBJ2-2; CDR3: CASSIPGGGNTGELFF; DNA: TGTGCCAGCAGCATACCGGGGGGGGGGAACACCGGGGAGCTGTTTTTT
D: NA; V: TRBV7-2; size: NA; J: TRBJ2-7; CDR3: CASSLEAAQTYEQYF; DNA: TGTGCCAGCAGCTTAGAAGCTGCGCAAACGTACGAGCAGTACTTC
D: TRBD2; V: TRBV5-1; size: many; J: TRBJ2-1; CDR3: CASSLGGTRSYNEQFF; DNA: TGCGCCAGCAGCTTGGGTGGGACTAGATCCTACAATGAGCAGTTCTTC
D: TRBD2; V: TRBV5-6; size: many; J: TRBJ2-7; CDR3: CASSSLSGGVSYEQYF; DNA: TGTGCCAGCAGCTCCTTAAGCGGGGGGGTTTCCTACGAGCAGTACTTC
D: NA; V: TRBV7-9; size: NA; J: TRBJ2-5; CDR3: CASSLGSQERTQYF; DNA: TGTGCCAGCAGCCTGGGGTCCCAAGAGAGGACCCAGTACTTC
D: TRBD2; V: TRBV5-4; size: few; J: TRBJ2-3; CDR3: CASSGTSGRSTDTQYF; DNA: TGTGCCAGCAGCGGAACTAGCGGGCGGAGCACAGATACGCAGTATTTT
D: NA; V: TRBV2; size: many; J: TRBJ2-3; CDR3: CASKAESGSTDTQYF; DNA: TGTGCCAGCAAGGCAGAGAGCGGTAGCACAGATACGCAGTATTTT
D: NA; V: TRBV2; size: NA; J: TRBJ2-7; CDR3: CASSGGRGISYEQYF; DNA: TGTGCCAGCAGTGGGGGCAGGGGAATTTCCTACGAGCAGTACTTC
D: NA; V: TRBV3-1; size: many; J: TRBJ2-1; CDR3: CASSPGWYNEQFF; DNA: TGTGCCAGCAGCCCAGGATGGTACAATGAGCAGTTCTTC
D: TRBD1; V: TRBV7-9; size: many; J: TRBJ2-5; CDR3: CASSFGTGQETQYF; DNA: TGTGCCAGCAGCTTTGGGACAGGGCAAGAGACCCAGTACTTC
D: TRBD1; V: TRBV2; size: many; J: TRBJ2-1; CDR3: CARAGQGYYNEQFF; DNA: TGTGCCAGAGCTGGACAGGGCTACTACAATGAGCAGTTCTTC
D: TRBD2; V: TRBV5-4; size: NA; J: TRBJ2-2; CDR3: CASKLAGGNTGELFF; DNA: TGTGCCAGCAAACTAGCGGGAGGGAACACCGGGGAGCTGTTTTTT
D: NA; V: TRBV6-1; size: few; J: TRBJ2-2; CDR3: CASESLPGSGELFF; DNA: TGTGCCAGCGAGTCTCTGCCAGGGTCCGGGGAGCTGTTTTTT
D: NA; V: TRBV14; size: few; J: TRBJ2-5; CDR3: CASSQERWSSVETQYF; DNA: TGTGCCAGCAGCCAAGAGAGGTGGTCTAGCGTGGAGACCCAGTACTTC
D: TRBD1; V: TRBV30; size: many; J: TRBJ1-2; CDR3: CAWSLRGRNYGYTF; DNA: TGTGCCTGGAGTCTAAGGGGGCGAAACTATGGCTACACCTTC
D: NA; V: TRBV2; size: NA; J: TRBJ1-1; CDR3: CASSPRLGTEAFF; DNA: TGTGCCAGCAGCCCCCGCCTTGGCACTGAAGCTTTCTTT
D: TRBD1; V: TRBV7-8; size: NA; J: TRBJ1-5; CDR3: CASSTTGVMLGNQPQHF; DNA: TGTGCCAGCAGCACGACAGGGGTTATGTTGGGCAATCAGCCCCAGCATTTT
D: NA; V: TRBV11-3; size: many; J: TRBJ1-2; CDR3: CASSSTGQGYGYTF; DNA: TGTGCCAGCAGCTCCACGGGTCAAGGATATGGCTACACCTTC
D: NA; V: TRBV5-1; size: few; J: TRBJ1-6; CDR3: CASSSLSPRDSPLHF; DNA: TGCGCCAGCAGCTCCCTGTCGCCTAGGGATTCACCCCTCCACTTT
D: TRBD1; V: TRBV6-5; size: NA; J: TRBJ2-7; CDR3: CASSYSGVGQGYEQYF; DNA: TGTGCCAGCAGTTACTCGGGTGTGGGACAGGGCTACGAGCAGTACTTC
D: TRBD2; V: TRBV5-1; size: many; J: TRBJ2-7; CDR3: CASSLVTSGAHEQYF; DNA: TGCGCCAGCAGCCTAGTGACTAGCGGAGCCCACGAGCAGTACTTC
D: NA; V: TRBV28; size: NA; J: TRBJ1-2; CDR3: CASSPTVRGYTF; DNA: TGTGCCAGCAGTCCGACAGTCCGGGGCTACACCTTC
D: TRBD2; V: TRBV7-9; size: many; J: TRBJ2-2; CDR3: CASSPLGGSHTGELFF; DNA: TGTGCCAGCAGCCCGCTGGGCGGGAGTCACACCGGGGAGCTGTTTTTT
D: NA; V: TRBV6-1; size: few; J: TRBJ2-2; CDR3: CASNRGSNTGELFF; DNA: TGTGCCAGCAATCGAGGGTCGAACACCGGGGAGCTGTTTTTT
D: NA; V: TRBV27; size: many; J: TRBJ1-1; CDR3: CASSGAYTEAFF; DNA: TGTGCCAGCAGCGGGGCTTACACTGAAGCTTTCTTT
D: NA; V: TRBV5-1; size: NA; J: TRBJ1-1; CDR3: CASSSVFQMTDRQKQNTEAFF; DNA: TGCGCCAGCAGCTCCGTGTTCCAGATGACCGACAGACAGAAGCAGAACACTGAAGCTTTCTTT
D: NA; V: TRBV7-8; size: many; J: TRBJ1-1; CDR3: CASSYLAGATEAFF; DNA: TGTGCCAGCAGCTACCTCGCAGGGGCCACTGAAGCTTTCTTT
D: NA; V: TRBV12-3/TRBV12-4; size: NA; J: TRBJ2-7; CDR3: CASSGTKSGEQYF; DNA: TGTGCCAGCAGCGGGACCAAGTCCGGCGAGCAGTACTTC
D: NA; V: TRBV4-1; size: NA; J: TRBJ1-4; CDR3: CASSPGAGGSTNEKLFF; DNA: TGCGCCAGCAGCCCCGGGGCAGGCGGTTCAACTAATGAAAAACTGTTTTTT
D: NA; V: TRBV20-1; size: few; J: TRBJ2-1; CDR3: CSARDYSVGTGEQFF; DNA: TGCAGTGCTAGAGATTATAGCGTCGGGACTGGGGAGCAGTTCTTC
D: TRBD1; V: TRBV4-1; size: few; J: TRBJ1-3; CDR3: CASSFGQDSGNTIYF; DNA: TGCGCCAGCAGTTTCGGACAGGACTCTGGAAACACCATATATTTT
D: NA; V: TRBV12-3/TRBV12-4; size: NA; J: TRBJ2-3; CDR3: CASSLGGSGTDTQCF; DNA: TGTGCCAGCAGTTTAGGCGGGTCGGGCACAGATACGCAGTGTTTT
D: NA; V: TRBV7-9; size: many; J: TRBJ2-1; CDR3: CASGSTAISYNEQFF; DNA: TGTGCCAGCGGTTCGACCGCCATATCCTACAATGAGCAGTTCTTC